This T cell receptor (beta chain) comes out of a study of cytomegalovirus exposure and HLA in healthy donors. Overall study: In an earlier analysis, 90 million to 130 million unique TCR beta sequences were found from about 180 million T cells.

J gave up 6 bases and V 5 bases, and 11 bases lay outside the gene matches. Germline V gene lookup returns CDR1 MNHEY and CDR2 SMNVEV (reference sequence). The length of the CDR3 is 16 residues. The primer mix had 60 Vbeta and 13 Jbeta primers. Sequencing used immunoSEQ multiplex PCR; TCRdb keeps in-frame clones, though not all of them. This sample has roughly 130,000 clones, with over 60% found just once. Sequences were obtained from PBMCs. The source of this sequence is a human donor in good health. The chain employs TRBV27 and TRBJ2-1; TRBD2 aligns across 9 bases. DNA for the CDR3: TGTGCCAGCAGTGTCCTAGGAGCGGGGGGAAGCAATGAGCAGTTCTTC. Its translation: CASSVLGAGGSNEQFF.